The clone carrying this T cell receptor (beta chain) was seen a few times. Its antigen is unknown. V lost 1 base and J lost 5, with 11 bases in between. The CDR3 sequence is 13 residues long. Germline V gives CDR1 GTSNPN, CDR2 SVGIG (reference sequence). Reverse transcribed after extraction, RNA yielded cDNA as the sequencing template. Sequencing used immunoSEQ multiplex PCR; TCRdb keeps in-frame clones, though not all of them. Among roughly 120,000 clones, roughly 69% were seen once, and the ten largest hold around 2.7%. This entry belongs to a study of CD8+ T cells in alopecia areata. Study-level points and caveats: Normal scalp had lower clonality than lesional scalp, with alopecia totalis/universalis lesions showing this most strongly. Mice showed clearer TCR sharing than patients did, a gap that was possibly HLA-related.

The sequence was collected from a human donor in good health. The sequenced sample consisted of CD4+ T cells sorted from blood. The chain is built from TRBV30 and TRBJ2-5; no clear D gene. The CDR3 nucleotides are TGTGCCTGGAGTGGGGGTAGGGCGGAGACCCAGTACTTC. This gives the protein CAWSGGRAETQYF.